This TCR beta chain was obtained from a study of T cell responses to AZD1222 COVID-19 vaccine. Findings of the study overall: Unmutated variant regions reportedly attract nearly half of all spike-specific TCRs. Repertoire sampling was restricted to post-peak T cell response timepoints. Females made up more of the donors, who were largely white British, and clonal diversity may have come out too low. Just a handful of AZD1222 recipients tested seropositive at baseline.

Sequencing used immunoSEQ multiplex PCR; TCRdb keeps in-frame clones, though not all of them. The sample lists under 200,000 clones, around 93% occurring once. This CDR3 has 16 residues. The trim removed 3 bases at V and 5 bases at J, leaving 9 bases unmatched. Germline V gene sequence: CDR1 LNHDA, CDR2 SQIVND (reference sequence). Notes on this clone: Its antigen remains unknown.

The material was peripheral blood, obtained on day 0 of AZD1222 vaccination. This TCR derives from an adult in good health. The chain is built from TRBV19 and TRBJ2-1, with 8 bases lining up with TRBD2. The CDR3 coding sequence is TGTGCCAGTAGTATGCGGGCCGTAGCGGGGAACAATGAGCAGTTCTTC. This codes for CASSMRAVAGNNEQFF.